These 24 T cell receptor beta chains came from one sample sequenced in a study of shared clonotypes between healthy human individuals. TCRdb's table, derived via immunoSEQ multiplex PCR, lists solely in-frame clones and lacks some. The repertoire holds 2 million to 2.5 million clones, 95% seen once, with less than 0.15% in the top ten. Sequenced material: naive CD4+ T cells sorted from blood. Subset reported: CD45RA+ positively selected. The source of these receptors is a man aged 18-30 years in good health.

On this clone: At the DNA level, this CDR3 is encoded by other sequences in the same sample as well. The rearrangement uses TRBV5-4 and TRBJ2-3, with TRBD2 identical over 7 bases. CDR3 length: 14 amino acids. The V gene end was trimmed by 0 bases and the J gene end by 3 bases; junction bases not matched to a gene: 1. The germline V gene has CDR1 SGHNT and CDR2 YYREEE (reference sequence). The CDR3 bases are TGTGCCAGCAGCTTGGGCGGGGGAACAGATACGCAGTATTTT. Translated, it gives CASSLGGGTDTQYF. Based on the CDR3 plus reference TRBV5-4 and TRBJ2-3, the full variable domain is ETGVTQSPTHLIKTRGQQVTLRCSSQSGHNTVSWYQQALGQGPQFIFQYYREEENGRGNFPPRFSGLQFPNYSSELNVNALELDDSALYLCASSLGGGTDTQYFGPGTRLTVL.

This clone was detected once. The sample carries other DNA sequences with the same CDR3. The chain recombines TRBV5-1 with TRBJ2-1; TRBD2 matches at 11 bases. Germline V gene sequence: CDR1 SGHRS, CDR2 YFSETQ. V gave up 3 bases and J gave up 6 bases; unmatched junction bases: 5. The CDR3 extends over 15 amino acids. CDR3 in DNA: TGCGCCAGCAGCTCACTAGCGGGAGTTAGCAATGAGCAGTTCTTC. Translated, it gives CASSSLAGVSNEQFF.

On this clone: The sample has other DNA sequences that encode this CDR3 too. V and J are TRBV2 and TRBJ2-3; maybe TRBD2 (5 bases). The germline gives CDR1 SNHLY, CDR2 FYNNEI. The CDR3 is 12 amino acids. Trimming cost V 4 bases and J 5 bases, with 7 bases left between them. CDR3 region: CASSGSGDTQYF. DNA for the CDR3: TGTGCCAGCAGTGGGAGCGGAGATACGCAGTATTTT.

The chain carries TRBV19 and TRBJ1-3; TRBD1 matches 9 bases. CDR3 length: 17 amino acids. Germline V gene sequence: CDR1 LNHDA, CDR2 SQIVND (reference sequence). The ends lost 5 bases at V and 0 bases at J; junction bases unmatched: 8. The CDR3 spells CASSLSGTGSSGNTIYF. CDR3 in DNA: TGTGCCAGTAGTTTGTCCGGGACAGGGAGCTCTGGAAACACCATATATTTT.

This sequence joins TRBV30 and TRBJ1-1; a weak D match, TRBD1 (5 bases). CDR1 GTSNPN and CDR2 SVGIG come from the germline V gene (reference sequence). The CDR3 length is 11 residues. The germline V and J ends were trimmed by 1 base and 11 bases, with 11 bases remaining between them. The CDR3 DNA sequence: TGTGCCTGGAGTGGCAGGGAGGGGGCTTTCTTT. Amino acid sequence: CAWSGREGAFF.

The chain couples TRBV7-9 to TRBJ2-5; D is uncertain. The germline CDR1 and CDR2 sequences are SEHNR and FQNEAQ (reference sequence). The CDR3 totals 13 residues. Trimming took off 6 bases at V and 5 bases at J, with 13 bases between the two ends. Here the CDR3 DNA reads TGTGCCAGCAGTTTTATTGCAGCGGAGACCCAGTACTTC. It translates to CASSFIAAETQYF. The entire variable domain, with the rest obtained from reference TRBV7-9 and TRBJ2-5, is as follows: DTGVSQNPRHKITKRGQNVTFRCDPISEHNRLYWYRQTLGQGPEFLTYFQNEAQLEKSRLLSDRFSAERPKGSFSTLEIQRTEQGDSAMYLCASSFIAAETQYFGPGTRLLVL.

V usage is TRBV6-5 and J usage is TRBJ1-4, with D perhaps matching TRBD1 (6 bases). Germline assignment: CDR1 MNHEY and CDR2 SVGAGI. This CDR3 has 14 amino acids. Between the trimmed V and J ends, which lost 6 bases and 4 bases, there was a span of 12 bases. The CDR3 protein is CASRDSLRNEKLFF. CDR3 DNA: TGTGCCAGCAGGGACAGCCTACGTAATGAAAAACTGTTTTTT.

J is TRBJ2-2 and V is TRBV2; D uncertain. With 6 bases removed from V and 0 bases from J, the gap between germline ends came to 8 bases. Germline values: CDR1 SNHLY, CDR2 FYNNEI. The CDR3 runs 14 residues. CDR3 DNA sequence: TGTGCCAGCAGGTCCCACACGAACACCGGGGAGCTGTTTTTT. It specifies CASRSHTNTGELFF.

The chain is built from TRBV6-1 and TRBJ2-7, with TRBD1 matching 7 bases. Germline values: CDR1 MNHNS, CDR2 SASEGT. This CDR3 is built from 14 residues. The junction had 2 bases not matched to a gene; V was cut back by 1 base and J by 2 bases. CDR3 sequence reads: CASSEVGQTYEQYF. The CDR3 coding sequence is TGTGCCAGCAGTGAAGTGGGACAGACCTACGAGCAGTACTTC.

The V call is TRBV29-1, the J call TRBJ2-2; no firm D call. Germline V gives CDR1 SQVTM, CDR2 ANQGSEA. This CDR3 is 12 amino acids long. Between the trimmed V and J ends, which lost 8 bases and 2 bases, there was a span of 9 bases. CDR3 DNA sequence: TGCAGCTATAGCCCTAACACCGGGGAGCTGTTTTTT. It specifies CSYSPNTGELFF.

The chain couples TRBV9 to TRBJ2-1; D may be TRBD2 (6 bases). V lost 0 bases and J lost 3, with 10 bases in between. The CDR3 is made up of 15 amino acids. Germline V gene lookup returns CDR1 SGDLS and CDR2 YYNGEE. CDR3: CASSVEAGYYNEQFF. The CDR3 region has the DNA TGTGCCAGCAGCGTAGAGGCGGGGTACTACAATGAGCAGTTCTTC. The full variable domain, completed using reference TRBV9 and TRBJ2-1, is DSGVTQTPKHLITATGQRVTLRCSPRSGDLSVYWYQQSLDQGLQFLIQYYNGEERAKGNILERFSAQQFPDLHSELNLSSLELGDSALYFCASSVEAGYYNEQFFGPGTRLTVL.

This clone has only one observation. The rearrangement uses TRBV6-1 and TRBJ2-5, with TRBD2 matching over 7 bases. Trimming took 5 bases from V and 5 from J; bases not matched to a gene: 5. The germline V gene encodes CDR1 MNHNS and CDR2 SASEGT. The CDR3 has 13 residues. CDR3: CASSSRRGETQYF. CDR3 nucleotides: TGTGCCAGCAGTAGTAGGCGGGGGGAGACCCAGTACTTC.

The chain uses TRBV5-4 and TRBJ2-5, with no clear D. CDR1 and CDR2 (germline): SGHNT, YYREEE (reference sequence). Trimming removed 0 bases at V and 0 bases at J, with 6 bases between. CDR3 length: 14 amino acids. In DNA form, the CDR3 reads TGTGCCAGCAGCTTGGTAGGCGACCAAGAGACCCAGTACTTC. This translates into CASSLVGDQETQYF. Based on the CDR3 plus reference TRBV5-4 and TRBJ2-5, the full variable domain is ETGVTQSPTHLIKTRGQQVTLRCSSQSGHNTVSWYQQALGQGPQFIFQYYREEENGRGNFPPRFSGLQFPNYSSELNVNALELDDSALYLCASSLVGDQETQYFGPGTRLLVL.

This sequence joins TRBV30 and TRBJ2-3; 7 bases fit TRBD2. The germline V gene encodes CDR1 GTSNPN and CDR2 SVGIG (reference sequence). The J segment lost 2 bases and the V segment lost 0 bases, leaving 5 bases of the junction unmatched. The CDR3 length is 15 residues. The CDR3 DNA reads as TGTGCCTGGAGTGTACAAGCGGGGTTCACAGATACGCAGTATTTT. It specifies CAWSVQAGFTDTQYF.

The chain links TRBV18 to TRBJ1-6, with D unclear. Germline V lookup: CDR1 KGHSH, CDR2 LQKENI. The germline V and J ends were trimmed by 3 bases and 15 bases, with 18 bases remaining between them. The CDR3 sequence is 14 residues long. This CDR3 reads CASSPAQASKHLHF. CDR3 bases: TGTGCCAGCTCACCCGCCCAGGCCAGTAAACACCTCCACTTT.

The rearrangement uses TRBV5-1 and TRBJ2-2; maybe TRBD1 (5 bases). The CDR3 consists of 15 residues. V lost 2 bases and J lost 4, with 12 bases in between. CDR1 SGHRS and CDR2 YFSETQ come from the germline V gene. The DNA for the CDR3 is TGCGCCAGCAGCTTAGGGGTAGTGGCCACCGGGGAGCTGTTTTTT. As protein: CASSLGVVATGELFF. The variable domain in full, completed from reference TRBV5-1 and TRBJ2-2, reads KAGVTQTPRYLIKTRGQQVTLSCSPISGHRSVSWYQQTPGQGLQFLFEYFSETQRNKGNFPGRFSGRQFSNSRSEMNVSTLELGDSALYLCASSLGVVATGELFFGEGSRLTVL.

The chain is built from TRBV5-1 and TRBJ1-2; the D is unclear. Germline V CDR1 and CDR2: SGHRS, YFSETQ. The CDR3 extends over 15 amino acids. The V gene lost 4 bases and the J gene lost 3 bases, with 16 bases spanning the gap. This CDR3 reads CASSKDDLDDYGYTF. CDR3 DNA sequence: TGCGCCAGCAGCAAGGACGACCTCGACGACTATGGCTACACCTTC.

This chain links TRBV29-1 with TRBJ2-5; D perhaps matches TRBD1 (5 bases). Germline V gene data show CDR1 as SQVTM and CDR2 as ANQGSEA. This CDR3 spans 12 amino acids. Trimming pared 7 bases from V and 5 bases from J, leaving 14 bases between. The CDR3 here is CSAVREAETQYF. The DNA for the CDR3 is TGCAGCGCCGTCAGGGAAGCGGAGACCCAGTACTTC.

V is TRBV6-5 and J is TRBJ2-3, with 7 bases lining up with TRBD1. The junction had 3 bases not matched to a gene; V was cut back by 6 bases and J by 0 bases. The CDR3 spans 14 residues. The germline V gene has CDR1 MNHEY and CDR2 SVGAGI. CDR3 DNA: TGTGCCAGCAGCCGGGACAGAAGCACAGATACGCAGTATTTT. It encodes CASSRDRSTDTQYF.

To note about this clone: The sample contains more than one DNA sequence encoding this CDR3. The chain uses TRBV7-2 and TRBJ1-5; D is perhaps TRBD1 (5 bases). This CDR3 is 13 amino acids long. Trimming cost V 4 bases and J 3 bases, with 7 bases left between them. Looked up from germline, CDR1 is SGHTA and CDR2 is FQGNSA. In DNA form, the CDR3 reads TGTGCCAGCAGCTCGGGGCCCAATCAGCCCCAGCATTTT. The encoded protein is CASSSGPNQPQHF.

This chain uses TRBV6-6 with TRBJ2-5; TRBD2 matches at 7 bases. J lost 5 bases, V lost 5 bases, and 11 bases had no gene match. From germline, CDR1 is MNHNY and CDR2 SVGAGI (reference sequence). The CDR3 extends over 15 amino acids. The CDR3, as DNA: TGTGCCAGCAGTACGGGGGGAGGGGTAGTCGAGACCCAGTACTTC. Translated: CASSTGGGVVETQYF.

V and J are TRBV19 and TRBJ2-6; no firm D call. The CDR3 length is 15 residues. Trimming cost V 3 bases and J 2 bases, with 8 bases left between them. Germline V gene lookup returns CDR1 LNHDA and CDR2 SQIVND (reference sequence). In nucleotides, the CDR3 is TGTGCCAGTAGTATTTATAATCCTGGGGCCAACGTCCTGACTTTC. Its translation: CASSIYNPGANVLTF.

J is TRBJ1-5 and V is TRBV30, with 12 bases fitting TRBD1. The CDR3 is 15 residues long. After removal of 4 bases from V and 7 bases from J, the junction contained 8 bases not matched to a gene. CDR1 and CDR2 from the germline V gene are GTSNPN and SVGIG (reference sequence). The CDR3 DNA is TGTGCCTGGACACCGGGACAGGGGGCACGACAGCCCCAGCATTTT. The encoded protein is CAWTPGQGARQPQHF.

The rearrangement uses TRBV7-8 and TRBJ2-7; TRBD1 is a possible D gene (5 bases). The CDR3 runs 15 residues. V dropped 1 base and J dropped 0 bases, with 10 bases sitting between them. Germline CDR1 reads SGHVS; CDR2 reads FQNEAQ. CDR3 region: CASSLEGRASYEQYF. The CDR3 nucleotides are TGTGCCAGCAGCTTAGAAGGCAGGGCCTCCTACGAGCAGTACTTC.